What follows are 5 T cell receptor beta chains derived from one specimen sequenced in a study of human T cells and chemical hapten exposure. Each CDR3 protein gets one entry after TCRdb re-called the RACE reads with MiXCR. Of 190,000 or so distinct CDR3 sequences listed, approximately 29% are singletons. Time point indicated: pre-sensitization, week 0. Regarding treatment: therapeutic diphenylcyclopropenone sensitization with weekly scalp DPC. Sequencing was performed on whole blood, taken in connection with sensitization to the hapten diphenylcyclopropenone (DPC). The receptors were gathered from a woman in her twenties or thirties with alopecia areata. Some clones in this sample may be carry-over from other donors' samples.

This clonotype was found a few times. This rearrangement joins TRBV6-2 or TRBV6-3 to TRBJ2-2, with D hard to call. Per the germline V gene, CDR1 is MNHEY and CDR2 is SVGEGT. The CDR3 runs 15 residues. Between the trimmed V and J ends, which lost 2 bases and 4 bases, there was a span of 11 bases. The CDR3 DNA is TGTGCCAGCAGTTACACGATAAGTTCCACCGGGGAGCTGTTTTTT. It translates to CASSYTISSTGELFF.

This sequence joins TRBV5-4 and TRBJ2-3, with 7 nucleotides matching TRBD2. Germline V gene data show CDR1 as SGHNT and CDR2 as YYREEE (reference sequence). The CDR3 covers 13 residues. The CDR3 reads CANREAGTDTQYF. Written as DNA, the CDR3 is TGTGCGAACCGGGAGGCCGGCACAGATACGCAGTATTTT.

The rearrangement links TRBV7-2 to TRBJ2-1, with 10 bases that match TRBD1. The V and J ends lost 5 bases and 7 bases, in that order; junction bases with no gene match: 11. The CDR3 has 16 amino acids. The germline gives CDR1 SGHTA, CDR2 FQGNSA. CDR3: CASSPRQGARGNEQFF. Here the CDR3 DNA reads TGTGCCAGCAGCCCAAGACAGGGGGCACGGGGAAATGAGCAGTTCTTC.

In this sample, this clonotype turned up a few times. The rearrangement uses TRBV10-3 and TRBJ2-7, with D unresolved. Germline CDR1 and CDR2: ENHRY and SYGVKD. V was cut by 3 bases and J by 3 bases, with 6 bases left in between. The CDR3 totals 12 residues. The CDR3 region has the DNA TGTGCCATCAGTGAAGGGATCTACGAGCAGTACTTC. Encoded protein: CAISEGIYEQYF.

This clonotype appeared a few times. The CDR3 DNA reads as TGCGCCAGCAGCCAAGGGTCGGGGAATCCCCTCCACTTT. Translating gives CASSQGSGNPLHF. The chain uses TRBV4-3 and TRBJ1-6; D is ambiguous. CDR1 and CDR2 from the germline V gene are LGHNA and YSLEER. Trimming left V 1 base short and J 13 bases short, with 11 bases between. The CDR3 totals 13 residues.